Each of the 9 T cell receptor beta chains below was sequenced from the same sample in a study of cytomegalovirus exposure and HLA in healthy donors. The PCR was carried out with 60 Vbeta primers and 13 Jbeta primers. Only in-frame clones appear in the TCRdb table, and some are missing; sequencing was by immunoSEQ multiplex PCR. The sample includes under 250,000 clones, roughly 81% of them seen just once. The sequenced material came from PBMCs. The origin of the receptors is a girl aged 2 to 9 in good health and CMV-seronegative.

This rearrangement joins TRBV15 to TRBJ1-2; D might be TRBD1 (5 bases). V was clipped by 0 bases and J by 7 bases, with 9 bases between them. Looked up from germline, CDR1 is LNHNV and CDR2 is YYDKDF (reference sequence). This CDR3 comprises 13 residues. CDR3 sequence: CATSREVGAGYTF. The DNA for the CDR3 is TGTGCCACCAGCAGAGAAGTAGGGGCTGGCTACACCTTC.

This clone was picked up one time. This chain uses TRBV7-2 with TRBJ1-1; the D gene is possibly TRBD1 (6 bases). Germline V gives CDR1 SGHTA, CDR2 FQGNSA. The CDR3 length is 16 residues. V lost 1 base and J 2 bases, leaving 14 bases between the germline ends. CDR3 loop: CASSLGGTLTNTEAFF. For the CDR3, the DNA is TGTGCCAGCAGCTTAGGGGGGACACTTACAAACACTGAAGCTTTCTTT.

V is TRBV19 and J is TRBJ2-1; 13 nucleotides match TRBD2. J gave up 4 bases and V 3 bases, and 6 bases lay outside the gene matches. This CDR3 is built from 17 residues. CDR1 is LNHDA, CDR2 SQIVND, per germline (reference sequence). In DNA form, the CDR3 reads TGTGCCAGTAGTATCTGGACTAGCGGGAGCCAATACAATGAGCAGTTCTTC. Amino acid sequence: CASSIWTSGSQYNEQFF.

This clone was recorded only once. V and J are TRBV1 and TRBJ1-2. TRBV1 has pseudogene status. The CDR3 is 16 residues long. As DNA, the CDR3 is TGCACCAGCAGCCATTACGGATTTGGGGAGAGGGAAGGCTACACCTTC. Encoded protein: CTSSHYGFGEREGYTF.

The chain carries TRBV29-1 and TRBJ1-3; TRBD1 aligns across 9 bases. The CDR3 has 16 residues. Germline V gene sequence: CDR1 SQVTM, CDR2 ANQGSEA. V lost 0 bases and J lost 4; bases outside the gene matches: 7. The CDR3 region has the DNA TGCAGCGTTGAAGATCGAGGACAGGGGTCGGGAAACACCATATATTTT. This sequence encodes CSVEDRGQGSGNTIYF. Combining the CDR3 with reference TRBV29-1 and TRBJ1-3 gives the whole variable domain SAVISQKPSRDICQRGTSLTIQCQVDSQVTMMFWYRQQPGQSLTLIATANQGSEATYESGFVIDKFPISRPNLTFSTLTVSNMSPEDSSIYLCSVEDRGQGSGNTIYFGEGSWLTVV.

The CDR3 DNA reads as TGTGCTAGTGGTTTGGTAGTGGGCAGACATATCTACAATGAGCAGTTCTTC. Translating gives CASGLVVGRHIYNEQFF. The gene calls are TRBV12-5 and TRBJ2-1; D uncertain. Germline CDR1 LGHNT, CDR2 FRNRAP. CDR3 length: 17 amino acids. V lost 0 bases to trimming and J lost 3 bases, with 15 bases between them. The variable domain in full, completed from reference TRBV12-5 and TRBJ2-1, reads DARVTQTPRHKVTEMGQEVTMRCQPILGHNTVFWYRQTMMQGLELLAYFRNRAPLDDSGMPKDRFSAEMPDATLATLKIQPSEPRDSAVYFCASGLVVGRHIYNEQFFGPGTRLTVL.

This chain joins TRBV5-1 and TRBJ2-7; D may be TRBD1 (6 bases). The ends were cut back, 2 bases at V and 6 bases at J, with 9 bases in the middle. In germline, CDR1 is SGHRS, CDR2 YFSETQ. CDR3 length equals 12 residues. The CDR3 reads CASSFPGVEQYF. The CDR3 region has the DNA TGCGCCAGCAGCTTCCCAGGGGTCGAGCAGTACTTC.

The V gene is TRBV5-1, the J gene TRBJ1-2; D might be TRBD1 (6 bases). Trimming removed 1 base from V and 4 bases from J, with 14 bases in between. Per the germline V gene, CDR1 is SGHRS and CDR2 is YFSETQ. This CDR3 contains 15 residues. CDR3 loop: CASSLKPGGVYGYTF. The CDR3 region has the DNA TGCGCCAGCAGCTTGAAACCGGGGGGCGTCTATGGCTACACCTTC.

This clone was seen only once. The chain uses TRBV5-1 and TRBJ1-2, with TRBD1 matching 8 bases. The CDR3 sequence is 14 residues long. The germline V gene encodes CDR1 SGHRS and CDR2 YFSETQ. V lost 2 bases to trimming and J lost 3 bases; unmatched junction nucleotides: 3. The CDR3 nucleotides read TGCGCCAGCAGCTTATCGACAGGGGACTATGGCTACACCTTC. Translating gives CASSLSTGDYGYTF.